Below, one T cell receptor (beta chain) is given with its context. Antigen: not known. Germline-derived CDR1 and CDR2 are ENHRY and SYGVKD. Trimming removed 10 bases at V and 14 bases at J, with 27 bases between. The CDR3 has 15 residues. The data belong to a study of cytomegalovirus exposure and HLA in healthy donors. Study-wide results and caveats: According to an earlier analysis, most TCR beta V segments yielded productive rearrangements about 87% or about 30% of the time.

In the PCR, 60 Vbeta and 13 Jbeta primers were used. Assay: immunoSEQ multiplex PCR; the TCRdb copy retains only in-frame clones and omits some. The table records around 54,000 clones, around three quarters of them present only once. The receptor's source is a man aged 30-40 years in good health and CMV-seropositive. The sequenced sample consisted of PBMCs. The chain combines TRBV10-3 with TRBJ1-6, with a weak D call TRBD1 (6 bases). In DNA form, the CDR3 reads TGTGCCACCGCTCTAGGTACAGGGAAGGTTGGGTCCCTCCACTTT. Its translation: CATALGTGKVGSLHF.